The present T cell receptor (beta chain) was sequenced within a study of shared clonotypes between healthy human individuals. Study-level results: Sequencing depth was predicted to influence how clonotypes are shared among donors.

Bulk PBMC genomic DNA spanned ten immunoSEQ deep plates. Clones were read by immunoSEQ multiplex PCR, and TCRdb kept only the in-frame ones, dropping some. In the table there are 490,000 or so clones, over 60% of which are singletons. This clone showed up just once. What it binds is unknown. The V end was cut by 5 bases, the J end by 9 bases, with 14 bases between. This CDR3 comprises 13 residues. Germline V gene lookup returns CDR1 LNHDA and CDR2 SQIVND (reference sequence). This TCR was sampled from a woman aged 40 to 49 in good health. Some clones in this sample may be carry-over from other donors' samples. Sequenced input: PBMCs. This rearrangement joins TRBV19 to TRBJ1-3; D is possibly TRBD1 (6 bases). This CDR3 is CASSQGRRGTIYF. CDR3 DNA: TGTGCCAGTAGTCAGGGGAGGCGAGGCACCATATATTTT.